The present T cell receptor (beta chain) was sequenced within a study of PD-1 blockade in classical Hodgkin lymphoma. After autologous stem cell transplantation all patients relapsed, and prior brentuximab vedotin exposure differed between cohorts. The study recorded best responses of complete response, partial response or progressive disease. The V and J ends lost 0 bases and 4 bases respectively, with 19 bases between them. Germline V gene lookup returns CDR1 SQVTM and CDR2 ANQGSEA. The CDR3 is made up of 16 amino acids. This clone came up once. Its antigen is currently unknown. Using immunoSEQ multiplex PCR, the repertoire was profiled, and TCRdb retains in-frame clones only, with some absent. The table shows 20,000 to 25,000 clones, with about 80% occurring only once. Whole-study findings and limits: TCR diversity at baseline was reported to be reduced in newly diagnosed patients relative to healthy donors. Lower baseline TCR diversity marked trial partial responders and progressors. By C4D1, diversity of CD4+ TCRs had risen significantly, whereas that of CD8+ TCRs had not.

This rearrangement joins TRBV29-1 to TRBJ2-7; D unclear. The receptor comes from a human donor with classical Hodgkin lymphoma. Material: peripheral blood mononuclear cells (PBMCs), obtained before the second cycle of nivolumab. The CDR3 protein is CSVEDRRSVEAYEQYF. In nucleotides, the CDR3 is TGCAGCGTTGAAGATCGGAGATCAGTCGAGGCATACGAGCAGTACTTC.